This T cell receptor (beta chain) was captured in a study of T cell responses to AZD1222 COVID-19 vaccine. Regarding the study as a whole: Only a handful of AZD1222 recipients were seropositive at baseline. Spike-specific TCRs gained breadth and depth after people received two AZD1222 doses. The CD4 TCRs associated with vaccination extended across spike and predominated at 160-218 and 743-854.

With regard to this clone: The antigen is not known.

CDR1 and CDR2 from the germline V gene are SGHDN and FVKESK. The CDR3 extends over 15 amino acids. V gave up 5 bases and J gave up 4 bases, with 14 bases separating them. TCRdb keeps only in-frame clones here, not all; method: immunoSEQ multiplex PCR. The table records around 130,000 clones, 86% of them present only once. The V call is TRBV14, the J call TRBJ2-2; possibly TRBD2 for D (5 bases). This receptor was identified in an adult who received the AZD1222 COVID-19 vaccine. The specimen comprised peripheral blood, sampled 28 days after the second AZD1222 dose. The CDR3 protein is CASSKGERFTGELFF. The CDR3 DNA follows: TGTGCCAGCAGCAAGGGAGAGCGTTTCACCGGGGAGCTGTTTTTT.